This note documents a single T cell receptor beta chain sequence. Antigen: not known. The CDR3 is made up of 14 amino acids. V lost 3 bases to trimming and J lost 4 bases, with 12 bases between them. Germline CDR1 reads MNHEY; CDR2 reads SMNVEV (reference sequence). The TCR beta CDR3 regions underwent amplification using RNA transcripts as the source. During a first-round RT-PCR of the TCR CDR3, the HTBI primer set was used. One entry per CDR3 protein results from TCRdb running MiXCR on the multiplex PCR reads. The sample contains just under 750,000 distinct CDR3 sequences, 35% of which appear only once. The data were taken from a study of T cells in Graves' hyperthyroidism and ophthalmopathy. Graves' hyperthyroidism is called stable when ophthalmopathy does not progress within 18 months. Recently diagnosed hyperthyroidism of less than 2 months' duration affected patients aged 18 to 65. Findings and caveats of the study: Most thyroid clonotypes expanded above 0.001 appeared in blood too. Median prediction lead before ophthalmopathy onset was about 6.3 months with the model.

The chain couples TRBV27 to TRBJ1-1, with D unresolved. Material: blood. The clonotype was recovered from a middle-aged woman with Graves' hyperthyroidism. The CDR3 DNA sequence: TGTGCCAGCAGTTTGGTCTCCCAGGTCACTGAAGCTTTCTTT. This sequence encodes CASSLVSQVTEAFF.